Shown below are 27 T cell receptor beta chains from a single sample sequenced in a study of shared clonotypes between healthy human individuals. Repertoires were generated with immunoSEQ multiplex PCR, while TCRdb's copy carries only in-frame clones and drops some. The sample has more than 2 million clones; under 97% are singletons. Sequenced input: naive CD4+ T cells sorted from blood. As to subset: CD45RA+ positively selected. The receptor source for this set is a young man in good health.

The V gene is TRBV4-1, the J gene TRBJ2-5; 7 bases agree with TRBD1. The germline V gene encodes CDR1 MGHRA and CDR2 YSYEKL. The CDR3 is 18 residues long. J was trimmed by 5 bases and V by 0 bases; bases with no gene match: 15. The CDR3 sequence: CASSQDQQGVGGSETQYF. In nucleotides, the CDR3 is TGCGCCAGCAGCCAAGATCAGCAGGGGGTAGGCGGCTCGGAGACCCAGTACTTC.

This clone has just a few counts. Other DNA sequences within the sample encode an identical CDR3. The chain is built from TRBV19 and TRBJ2-7; 8 nucleotides agree with TRBD1. CDR1 and CDR2 from the germline V gene are LNHDA and SQIVND (reference sequence). CDR3 length: 14 residues. V dropped 5 bases and J dropped 2; count of bases not matched to a gene: 5. The CDR3 spells CASSPGQGTYEQYF. For the CDR3, the DNA is TGTGCCAGTAGTCCAGGACAGGGAACCTACGAGCAGTACTTC.

This clone was detected only once. The same CDR3 arises from other DNA sequences in this sample as well. The rearrangement uses TRBV5-1 and TRBJ1-1; 7 bases fit TRBD1. Germline V gene lookup returns CDR1 SGHRS and CDR2 YFSETQ. This CDR3 has 14 residues. V gave up 4 bases and J gave up 0 bases; unmatched junction bases: 3. CDR3 coding DNA: TGCGCCAGCAGCACGGGACAGATGAACACTGAAGCTTTCTTT. This codes for CASSTGQMNTEAFF.

The rearrangement joins TRBV6-6 to TRBJ2-3; D is perhaps TRBD1 (6 bases). CDR1 is MNHNY, CDR2 SVGAGI, per germline (reference sequence). The V and J ends lost 6 bases and 1 base respectively, with 8 bases between them. The CDR3 is 13 amino acids. The CDR3 loop is CASRRTGTDTQYF. The CDR3, as DNA: TGTGCCAGCAGAAGGACAGGCACAGATACGCAGTATTTT.

V usage is TRBV11-2 and J usage is TRBJ2-1; 7 nucleotides align to TRBD2. The germline CDR1 and CDR2 sequences are SGHAT and FQNNGV. V was pared by 1 base and J by 7 bases, with 4 bases of the junction left unmatched. CDR3 length: 14 amino acids. Written as DNA, the CDR3 is TGTGCCAGCAGCTTAGTAGAGGGAGGGAATGAGCAGTTCTTC. This encodes CASSLVEGGNEQFF.

This chain joins TRBV30 and TRBJ1-6; TRBD1 might be the D (5 bases). Trimming removed 4 bases from V and 5 bases from J, with 12 bases in between. CDR3 length equals 14 residues. From germline, CDR1 is GTSNPN and CDR2 SVGIG (reference sequence). In DNA, the CDR3 is TGTGCCTGGATCACCGGGACGGATAATTCACCCCTCCACTTT. Encoded protein: CAWITGTDNSPLHF.

This clone was recorded once. The chain carries TRBV30 and TRBJ2-7, with TRBD1 matching 7 bases. CDR3 length: 13 amino acids. Per germline, CDR1 GTSNPN and CDR2 SVGIG (reference sequence). The trim removed 5 bases at V and 0 bases at J, leaving 4 bases unmatched. The DNA of the CDR3 is TGTGCCTGGGACAACAGGGGCTCCTACGAGCAGTACTTC. It encodes CAWDNRGSYEQYF.

The CDR3 nucleotides read TGTGCCAGTAGTACCTCGGGACTAGCGGTCAATGAGCAGTTCTTC. As protein: CASSTSGLAVNEQFF. The rearrangement joins TRBV19 to TRBJ2-1, with 11 bases aligning to TRBD2. Germline assignment: CDR1 LNHDA and CDR2 SQIVND (reference sequence). The CDR3 is 15 residues long. The V gene end was trimmed by 4 bases and the J gene end by 6 bases; junction bases not matched to a gene: 5.

V is TRBV27 and J is TRBJ2-7, with a tentative D call TRBD2 (6 bases). V lost 7 bases, J lost 3 bases, and 16 bases lay in between. The CDR3 spans 14 residues. The germline V gene encodes CDR1 MNHEY and CDR2 SMNVEV (reference sequence). CDR3 region: CASTKLRGLYEQYF. The CDR3 DNA sequence: TGTGCCAGCACCAAACTGAGGGGACTCTACGAGCAGTACTTC.

V and J are TRBV30 and TRBJ2-7; TRBD2 matches at 7 bases. V trimming: 0 bases; J trimming: 6 bases; junction bases outside the gene matches: 8. Germline CDR1 is GTSNPN and CDR2 is SVGIG (reference sequence). There are 14 residues in the CDR3. CDR3 amino acids: CAWSVVASGREQYF. CDR3 coding DNA: TGTGCCTGGAGTGTAGTCGCTAGCGGACGCGAGCAGTACTTC.

V and J are TRBV15 and TRBJ1-4; D not resolved. The CDR3 covers 15 residues. Germline V CDR1 and CDR2: LNHNV, YYDKDF (reference sequence). Trimming left V 6 bases short and J 6 bases short, with 17 bases between. This CDR3 is CATRLTIIGDEKLFF. DNA for the CDR3: TGTGCCACCAGGCTTACGATAATTGGGGATGAAAAACTGTTTTTT.

The chain is built from TRBV2 and TRBJ2-5; D unclear. CDR3 length: 11 amino acids. The germline CDR1 and CDR2 sequences are SNHLY and FYNNEI. V lost 7 bases to trimming and J lost 4 bases, with 7 bases between them. This CDR3 reads CASTNGETQYF. The CDR3 bases are TGTGCCAGCACCAATGGAGAGACCCAGTACTTC.

The rearrangement joins TRBV5-4 to TRBJ2-1, with TRBD2 matching over 10 bases. The CDR3 runs to 16 residues. The ends lost 0 bases at V and 7 bases at J; junction bases unmatched: 7. Germline CDR1 SGHNT, CDR2 YYREEE (reference sequence). CDR3 coding DNA: TGTGCCAGCAGCTTGGAGGGTAGCGGGGGGATGAATGAGCAGTTCTTC. Amino acid sequence: CASSLEGSGGMNEQFF.

The chain uses TRBV5-5 and TRBJ1-3; D is uncertain. Germline assignment: CDR1 SGHKS and CDR2 YYEKEE (reference sequence). CDR3 length equals 13 residues. The V end lost 4 bases, the J end lost 2 bases, and 7 bases lay between the germline ends. The CDR3 spells CASSPFTGNTIYF. As DNA, the CDR3 is TGTGCCAGCAGCCCTTTTACTGGAAACACCATATATTTT.

J is TRBJ1-1 and V is TRBV5-4; D is unclear. This CDR3 contains 14 residues. Deletions cut 0 bases from V and 3 bases from J, with 9 bases between. CDR1 and CDR2 (germline): SGHNT, YYREEE (reference sequence). In nucleotides, the CDR3 is TGTGCCAGCAGCTTGGTTCCCGAAGACACTGAAGCTTTCTTT. Amino acids: CASSLVPEDTEAFF.

This chain uses TRBV6-1 with TRBJ2-7, with no clear D. V was clipped by 1 base and J by 1 base, with 11 bases between them. The CDR3 runs 15 residues. In germline, CDR1 is MNHNS, CDR2 SASEGT. CDR3 nucleotide sequence: TGTGCCAGCAGTGAAGGTCGGTACGTATCCTACGAGCAGTACTTC. It translates to CASSEGRYVSYEQYF.

This sequence joins TRBV6-4 and TRBJ2-3; 7 bases are a match to TRBD2. The CDR3 runs to 13 residues. The V gene's germline CDR1 is MRHNA and CDR2 SNTAGT. V lost 6 bases to trimming and J lost 1 base; unmatched junction nucleotides: 1. CDR3: CASRLAGTDTQYF. Here the CDR3 DNA reads TGTGCCAGCAGGCTAGCGGGCACAGATACGCAGTATTTT.

This clone appeared once. The chain joins TRBV27 to TRBJ1-1; D perhaps matches TRBD1 (6 bases). The CDR3 contains 15 residues. Germline CDR1 MNHEY, CDR2 SMNVEV (reference sequence). V shed 5 bases and J shed 3 bases, with 16 bases lying between them. CDR3 in amino acids: CASSPGSNRDTEAFF. DNA of the CDR3: TGTGCCAGCAGTCCCGGAAGTAACAGGGACACTGAAGCTTTCTTT.

This rearrangement joins TRBV6-5 to TRBJ2-1, with a tentative D call TRBD2 (6 bases). CDR3 length equals 15 residues. Deletions cut 4 bases from V and 2 bases from J, with 12 bases between. Germline V CDR1 and CDR2: MNHEY, SVGAGI. For the CDR3, the DNA is TGTGCCAGCAGTTCGGGGGTTCTGACCTACAATGAGCAGTTCTTC. Amino acids: CASSSGVLTYNEQFF.

The chain uses TRBV5-1 and TRBJ2-7; TRBD2 matches 9 bases. The V and J ends lost 0 bases and 6 bases, in that order; junction bases with no gene match: 4. This CDR3 is built from 14 residues. Germline assignment: CDR1 SGHRS and CDR2 YFSETQ. The CDR3: CASSLVSGSIEQYF. In DNA form, the CDR3 reads TGCGCCAGCAGCTTGGTTAGCGGGAGTATCGAGCAGTACTTC. Looking up the rest from reference TRBV5-1 and TRBJ2-7 gives the full variable domain: KAGVTQTPRYLIKTRGQQVTLSCSPISGHRSVSWYQQTPGQGLQFLFEYFSETQRNKGNFPGRFSGRQFSNSRSEMNVSTLELGDSALYLCASSLVSGSIEQYFGPGTRLTVT.

V gene TRBV30 combines with J gene TRBJ1-2; a possible D gene is TRBD1 (5 bases). Looked up from germline, CDR1 is GTSNPN and CDR2 is SVGIG (reference sequence). Deletions cut 0 bases from V and 7 bases from J, with 12 bases between. The CDR3 has 13 amino acids. The CDR3 DNA reads as TGTGCCTGGAGTGTCTCCCGCCAGGGTGGCTACACCTTC. Its translation is CAWSVSRQGGYTF.

The gene calls are TRBV25-1 and TRBJ1-1; D is unclear. The germline V and J ends were trimmed by 2 bases and 9 bases, with 13 bases remaining between them. Looked up from germline, CDR1 is MGHDK and CDR2 is SYGVNS. The CDR3 has 13 residues. CDR3 loop: CASSEDYSAKAFF. CDR3 sequence (DNA): TGTGCCAGCAGTGAAGATTATAGTGCTAAAGCTTTCTTT.

In the case of this clone: The same CDR3 is also encoded by other DNA sequences in this sample. The V gene is TRBV10-3, the J gene TRBJ1-6; TRBD1 is a possible D gene (5 bases). The germline gives CDR1 ENHRY, CDR2 SYGVKD. The CDR3 is 12 residues long. Trimming removed 6 bases from V and 6 bases from J, with 6 bases in between. In DNA form, the CDR3 reads TGTGCCATCAGAGGGGCTAATTCACCCCTCCACTTT. It translates to CAIRGANSPLHF.

To note about this clone: Other DNA sequences of this sample code for an identical CDR3. This chain links TRBV11-2 with TRBJ2-1, with a possible D match to TRBD2 (6 bases). Germline V lookup: CDR1 SGHAT, CDR2 FQNNGV. V lost 3 bases and J lost 7, with 13 bases in between. The CDR3 sequence is 14 residues long. The chain's CDR3 is CASSFSGGINEQFF. CDR3 coding DNA: TGTGCCAGCAGCTTCTCCGGCGGGATTAATGAGCAGTTCTTC.

The rearrangement uses TRBV5-1 and TRBJ2-5, with D perhaps matching TRBD2 (5 bases). The V end was cut by 2 bases, the J end by 9 bases, with 17 bases between. There are 14 residues in the CDR3. Germline V gene sequence: CDR1 SGHRS, CDR2 YFSETQ. CDR3 sequence: CASSFEGSRSAQYF. CDR3 DNA: TGCGCCAGCAGCTTTGAGGGAAGTAGATCGGCCCAGTACTTC. Using reference TRBV5-1 and TRBJ2-5 for the parts outside the CDR3, the full variable domain is KAGVTQTPRYLIKTRGQQVTLSCSPISGHRSVSWYQQTPGQGLQFLFEYFSETQRNKGNFPGRFSGRQFSNSRSEMNVSTLELGDSALYLCASSFEGSRSAQYFGPGTRLLVL.

This clone was detected once. The chain uses TRBV5-4 and TRBJ1-3, with D possibly matching TRBD1 (6 bases). This CDR3 is built from 16 residues. Trimming cost V 1 base and J 2 bases, with 13 bases left between them. Germline CDR1 and CDR2: SGHNT and YYREEE (reference sequence). CDR3 residues: CASSLREGVTGNTIYF. The CDR3 DNA is TGTGCCAGCAGCTTGCGAGAGGGGGTCACTGGAAACACCATATATTTT.

The chain is built from TRBV6-1 and TRBJ2-1, with 8 nucleotides matching TRBD1. CDR1 and CDR2 (germline): MNHNS, SASEGT. The CDR3 is 13 amino acids. Trimming at V came to 5 bases and at J to 8 bases, leaving 5 bases not matched to a gene. The CDR3 nucleotides read TGTGCCAGCAGTCGACAGGGGACCTATGAGCAGTTCTTC. Translated, it gives CASSRQGTYEQFF.